A selection of T cell receptor beta chains follows, all from one sample in a study of Ad26.COV2.S vaccination and SARS-CoV-2 variants. TCRdb's table, derived via immunoSEQ multiplex PCR, lists solely in-frame clones and lacks some. The data contain around 250,000 clones, 80% to 90% of them singletons. Specimen: peripheral blood, collected in a trial of Ad26.COV2.S vaccine versus placebo. All receptors derive from a person between 18 and 65 years old who received the Ad26.COV2.S COVID-19 vaccine or a placebo. CDR3s include the opening cysteine and the closing phenylalanine or tryptophan. The D gene is left open where the match is weak. Rows give clone size only sometimes, using once, few, many, or a class for an expanded clone.

clone size	V gene	J gene	D gene	CDR3 protein	CDR3 DNA
-	TRBV28	TRBJ2-6	-	CATLSGSTGANVLTF	TGTGCCACTCTCTCTGGCTCCACCGGGGCCAACGTCCTGACTTTC
-	TRBV7-8	TRBJ2-6	-	CASNPSRRAPGSGANVLTF	TGTGCCAGCAACCCATCCCGCAGGGCCCCCGGGTCTGGGGCCAACGTCCTGACTTTC
-	TRBV7-9	TRBJ1-2	-	CASSLGAARNYGYTF	TGTGCCAGCAGCTTAGGGGCAGCTAGAAACTATGGCTACACCTTC
-	TRBV7-2	TRBJ2-7	-	CASSLGLGKYF	TGTGCCAGCAGCTTAGGTTTAGGGAAGTACTTC
-	TRBV28	TRBJ1-3	-	CASLDNLENTIYF	TGTGCCAGCCTGGACAATTTGGAGAACACCATATATTTT
-	TRBV12-5	TRBJ1-2	-	CASGLKGQIFGYGYTF	TGTGCTAGTGGTTTGAAGGGACAAATCTTCGGCTATGGCTACACCTTC
once	TRBV5-4	TRBJ2-5	TRBD2	CASSPWTSRETQYF	TGTGCCAGCAGCCCATGGACTAGCCGGGAGACCCAGTACTTC
-	TRBV27	TRBJ2-5	TRBD2	CASRGIAGGEETQYF	TGTGCCAGCAGGGGAATAGCGGGGGGGGAAGAGACCCAGTACTTC
-	TRBV4-1	TRBJ2-2	TRBD2	CASSQERGGTGELFF	TGCGCCAGCAGCCAAGAAAGGGGAGGGACCGGGGAGCTGTTTTTT
-	TRBV2	TRBJ1-4	-	CASKGDEKLFF	TGTGCCAGCAAGGGTGATGAAAAACTGTTTTTT
once	TRBV2	TRBJ2-5	TRBD2	CASGGLAVAQETQYF	TGTGCCAGCGGGGGACTAGCGGTTGCACAAGAGACCCAGTACTTC
-	TRBV5-1	TRBJ2-6	TRBD2	CASSLASWTRFAGANVLTF	TGCGCCAGCAGCTTGGCCAGTTGGACTAGGTTTGCTGGGGCCAACGTCCTGACTTTC
-	TRBV5-8	TRBJ2-7	-	CASSLSPGSEQYF	TGTGCCAGCAGCTTGTCCCCGGGTTCCGAGCAGTACTTC
-	TRBV7-3	TRBJ2-5	TRBD2	CASSRGGASETQYF	TGTGCCAGCAGCCGCGGGGGGGCCAGTGAGACCCAGTACTTC
-	TRBV12-3/TRBV12-4	TRBJ2-1	-	CASTSDTPRQFF	TGTGCCAGCACCTCCGACACCCCCAGGCAGTTCTTC
-	TRBV27	TRBJ2-2	TRBD2	CASGDLAGGPVGELFF	TGTGCCAGCGGGGACCTAGCGGGGGGGCCCGTCGGGGAGCTGTTTTTT
once	TRBV14	TRBJ2-5	TRBD1	CASSPGQMYQETQYF	TGTGCCAGCAGCCCGGGACAGATGTACCAAGAGACCCAGTACTTC
-	TRBV6-2/TRBV6-3	TRBJ2-7	-	CASSSHAGRSFYEQYF	TGTGCCAGCAGCTCACATGCGGGGCGATCTTTCTACGAGCAGTACTTC
few	TRBV5-1	TRBJ1-2	TRBD1	CASSSTGGNYGYTF	TGCGCCAGCAGCAGTACAGGGGGAAACTATGGCTACACCTTC
-	TRBV25-1	TRBJ2-4	-	CASRLKTLAKNIQYF	TGTGCCAGCAGGCTGAAAACCCTAGCCAAAAACATTCAGTACTTC
-	TRBV6-5	TRBJ2-7	TRBD2	CASRGLGISYEQYF	TGTGCCAGCAGAGGACTAGGGATTTCCTACGAGCAGTACTTC
few	TRBV3-1/TRBV3-2	TRBJ1-1	-	CASSQTPRTVNTEAFF	TGTGCCAGCAGCCAAACACCGAGGACGGTGAACACTGAAGCTTTCTTT
-	TRBV2	TRBJ2-1	TRBD2	CASRETSGGTHEQFF	TGTGCCAGCAGGGAGACTAGCGGGGGGACGCATGAGCAGTTCTTC
-	TRBV11-2	TRBJ1-1	-	CASSLSGGGFMNTEAFF	TGTGCCAGCAGCTTATCGGGCGGGGGGTTCATGAACACTGAAGCTTTCTTT
-	TRBV27	TRBJ1-1	-	CASSLGRNTEAFF	TGTGCCAGCAGCCTGGGACGGAACACTGAAGCTTTCTTT
-	TRBV10-3	TRBJ1-6	TRBD1	CATGQGESSPLHF	TGTGCCACCGGACAGGGGGAATCTTCACCCCTCCACTTT
-	TRBV7-2	TRBJ1-2	-	CASSSRGREGYGYTF	TGTGCCAGCAGCTCGAGGGGCAGGGAGGGCTATGGCTACACCTTC
-	TRBV4-3	TRBJ2-1	TRBD1	CASSPRQGLRNEQFF	TGCGCCAGCAGCCCCCGACAGGGGTTGAGGAATGAGCAGTTCTTC
-	TRBV7-9	TRBJ1-2	TRBD1	CASSLGQGAFYGYTF	TGTGCCAGCAGCCTGGGACAGGGAGCCTTCTATGGCTACACCTTC
-	TRBV6-4	TRBJ2-4	-	CASSQDREGKNIQYF	TGTGCCAGCAGTCAGGACAGGGAGGGCAAAAACATTCAGTACTTC
-	TRBV6-5	TRBJ2-5	-	CASRGRDSLQETQYF	TGTGCCAGCAGGGGCCGGGACTCCTTACAAGAGACCCAGTACTTC
-	TRBV12-3/TRBV12-4	TRBJ2-5	-	CASSRGLFGSQYF	TGTGCCAGCAGCCGCGGACTTTTCGGGTCCCAGTACTTC
-	TRBV20-1	TRBJ2-1	TRBD2	CSASATSGRGVVYNEQFF	TGCAGTGCTAGTGCAACTAGCGGGAGGGGTGTTGTCTACAATGAGCAGTTCTTC
-	TRBV18	TRBJ2-7	TRBD1	CASSPDRGLTYEQYF	TGTGCCAGCTCACCAGACAGGGGCCTAACCTACGAGCAGTACTTC
-	TRBV7-2	TRBJ2-2	TRBD2	CASSQTSGNTGELFF	TGTGCCAGCAGCCAGACTAGCGGAAACACCGGGGAGCTGTTTTTT
-	TRBV18	TRBJ2-1	-	CASSPGSSMGEQFF	TGTGCCAGCTCACCAGGATCTTCGATGGGTGAGCAGTTCTTC
-	TRBV12-3/TRBV12-4	TRBJ1-1	-	CASSRGVGTEAFF	TGCGCCAGCTCACGGGGAGTGGGCACTGAAGCTTTCTTT
-	TRBV6-1	TRBJ2-4	TRBD2	CASSDSGGADKNIQYF	TGTGCCAGCAGTGATAGCGGGGGGGCAGACAAAAACATTCAGTACTTC
few	TRBV6-5	TRBJ1-4	TRBD1	CASSPDRGSEKLFF	TGTGCCAGCAGCCCCGACAGGGGTAGTGAAAAACTGTTTTTT
-	TRBV19	TRBJ2-1	TRBD2	CASSTGTSLNEQFF	TGTGCCAGTAGTACAGGGACTAGCCTCAATGAGCAGTTCTTC
-	TRBV5-6	TRBJ1-2	-	CASNLQRGGYTF	TGTGCCAGCAACCTTCAACGGGGTGGCTACACCTTC
-	TRBV27	TRBJ2-1	TRBD1	CASSPTDAPDRWLYNEQFF	TGTGCCAGCAGTCCCACTGACGCCCCGGACAGGTGGCTTTACAATGAGCAGTTCTTC
-	TRBV15	TRBJ2-7	-	CATSREGEVNEQYF	TGTGCCACCAGCAGAGAGGGGGAGGTCAACGAGCAGTACTTC
once	TRBV7-2	TRBJ1-2	-	CASSLGRHRDYTF	TGTGCCAGCAGCTTGGGACGGCACCGAGACTACACCTTC
-	TRBV5-6	TRBJ2-1	TRBD2	CASSLDRASGDDEQFF	TGTGCCAGCAGCTTGGATAGGGCTAGCGGGGATGATGAGCAGTTCTTC
-	TRBV7-9	TRBJ2-1	-	CASSGDRSGGEQFF	TGTGCCAGCAGCGGAGACCGATCTGGGGGTGAGCAGTTCTTC
-	TRBV11-2	TRBJ2-1	TRBD2	CASSSGGTSWWGEQFF	TGTGCCAGCAGCTCCGGGGGGACTAGTTGGTGGGGTGAGCAGTTCTTC
-	TRBV5-1	TRBJ2-7	-	CASSLLIGSYEQYF	TGCGCCAGCAGCCTCCTGATAGGCTCCTACGAGCAGTACTTC
-	TRBV10-3	TRBJ1-1	-	CAISERAGAEAFF	TGTGCCATCAGTGAGAGGGCAGGAGCCGAAGCTTTCTTT
-	TRBV5-1	TRBJ1-1	-	CASSFDSMNTEAFF	TGCGCCAGCAGCTTTGACAGCATGAACACTGAAGCTTTCTTT
-	TRBV29-1	TRBJ2-3	-	CSHSTTSTDTQYF	TGCAGTCACTCAACGACCAGCACAGATACGCAGTATTTT
-	TRBV27	TRBJ2-6	-	CASSLYYGANVLTF	TGTGCCAGCAGTTTGTACTATGGGGCCAACGTCCTGACTTTC
few	TRBV7-2	TRBJ2-7	TRBD2	CASSLRGLAGGLAYEQYF	TGTGCCAGCAGCTTACGGGGACTAGCGGGGGGGCTTGCCTACGAGCAGTACTTC